This entry concerns a single T cell receptor (beta chain). The target antigen is unknown. Germline V gives CDR1 LGHNA, CDR2 YSLEER. With 0 bases removed from V and 7 bases from J, the gap between germline ends came to 9 bases. The CDR3 consists of 13 residues. The PCR was carried out with 60 Vbeta primers and 13 Jbeta primers. Data came from immunoSEQ multiplex PCR; TCRdb stores just in-frame clones and leaves some out. The sample contains fewer than 200,000 clones, 80% of which appear only once. The data stem from a study of cytomegalovirus exposure and HLA in healthy donors. Background on the study: Prior work identified roughly 120 million unique TCR beta sequences in about 179 million T cells.

Broader study findings: Across donors, sequencing depth was assumed by presence/absence analyses to be roughly uniform. Sequencing likely produced, as an artifact, a cluster of highly shared sequence variants. Segments of the TCR beta V type were, in most cases, productive about 87% or about 30% of the time in an earlier analysis.

The chain links TRBV4-3 to TRBJ2-5; D unresolved. The material sequenced was PBMCs. This TCR derives from a male donor in good health and CMV-seronegative. CDR3: CASSQDRSLTQYF. The CDR3, as DNA: TGCGCCAGCAGCCAAGACAGGTCTTTGACCCAGTACTTC.